This T cell receptor (beta chain) appears in the sequencing data of a study of T cells in Graves' hyperthyroidism and ophthalmopathy. Study-wide context: Peripheral blood was obtained at initial diagnosis, preceding any treatment. The study's findings and limits: In the blood, most expanded thyroid clonotypes above 0.001 appeared as well. A median about 7 months before onset, the model predicted ophthalmopathy.

Notes on this clonotype: Its target is unknown.

Amplification targeted TCR beta CDR3 regions from RNA transcripts. HTBI primers were employed in a first-round RT-PCR of the TCR CDR3. Using its own MiXCR run on the multiplex PCR reads, TCRdb lists one record per CDR3 protein. The profile shows about 290,000 distinct CDR3 sequences, approximately 15% of them singletons. Germline V gene lookup returns CDR1 SGDLS and CDR2 YYNGEE. The V and J ends lost 0 bases and 5 bases, in that order; junction bases with no gene match: 11. CDR3 length: 18 residues. Sequences were obtained from blood. This receptor was taken from a woman aged 60-75 years with Graves' ophthalmopathy. The V and J genes are TRBV9 and TRBJ2-3, with 11 nucleotides matching TRBD2. The CDR3 DNA is TGTGCCAGCAGCGTAGCTGGGGCTAGCGGGGGGCGGATAGATACGCAGTATTTT. Encoded protein: CASSVAGASGGRIDTQYF.